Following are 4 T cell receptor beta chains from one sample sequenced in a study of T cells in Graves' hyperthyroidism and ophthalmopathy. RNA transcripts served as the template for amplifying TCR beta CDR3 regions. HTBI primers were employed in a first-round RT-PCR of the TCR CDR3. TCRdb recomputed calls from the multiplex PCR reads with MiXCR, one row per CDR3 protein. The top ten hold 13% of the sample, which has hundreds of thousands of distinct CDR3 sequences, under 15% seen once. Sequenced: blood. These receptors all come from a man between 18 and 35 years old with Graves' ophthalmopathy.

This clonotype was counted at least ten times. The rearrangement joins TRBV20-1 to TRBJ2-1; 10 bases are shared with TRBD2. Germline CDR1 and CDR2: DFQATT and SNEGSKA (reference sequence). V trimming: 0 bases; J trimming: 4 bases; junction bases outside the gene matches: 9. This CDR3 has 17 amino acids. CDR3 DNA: TGCAGTGCTAGAGATTTTAATAGCGGGGGGCGATACAATGAGCAGTTCTTC. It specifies CSARDFNSGGRYNEQFF.

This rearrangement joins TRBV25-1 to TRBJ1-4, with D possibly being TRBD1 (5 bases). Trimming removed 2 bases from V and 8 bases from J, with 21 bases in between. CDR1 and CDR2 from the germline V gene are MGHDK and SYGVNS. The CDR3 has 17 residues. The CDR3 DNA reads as TGTGCCAGCAGTGAACTCTCCTTTCGGGGGGTGCAGGAAAAACTGTTTTTT. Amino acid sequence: CASSELSFRGVQEKLFF.

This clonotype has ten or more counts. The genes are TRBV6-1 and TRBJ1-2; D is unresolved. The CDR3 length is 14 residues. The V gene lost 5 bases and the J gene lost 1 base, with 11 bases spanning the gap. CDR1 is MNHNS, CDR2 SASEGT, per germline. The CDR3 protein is CASSYSNSNYGYTF. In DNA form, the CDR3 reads TGTGCCAGCAGTTATAGCAACAGTAACTATGGCTACACCTTC.

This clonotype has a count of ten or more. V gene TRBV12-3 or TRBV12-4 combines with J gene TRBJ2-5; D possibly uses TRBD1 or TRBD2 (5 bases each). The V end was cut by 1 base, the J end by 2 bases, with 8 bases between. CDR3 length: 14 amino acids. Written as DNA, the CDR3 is TGTGCCAGCAGTTTAGGGGGGATTCAAGAGACCCAGTACTTC. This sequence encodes CASSLGGIQETQYF.